The source of this T cell receptor (beta chain) is a study of T cells in Graves' hyperthyroidism and ophthalmopathy. General study results and limits: Stable hyperthyroidism and ophthalmopathy were separated using 13 V-J signatures.

TCR beta CDR3 sequences were amplified from RNA transcripts. In the first-round RT-PCR of the TCR CDR3, the HTBI primer set was used. One entry per CDR3 protein, called by TCRdb with MiXCR from the multiplex PCR reads. The sample contains about 560,000 distinct CDR3 sequences, over 15% of which appear only once. This clonotype has a handful of counts. The antigen is undetermined. The V gene's germline CDR1 is ENHRY and CDR2 SYGVKD. The J segment lost 2 bases and the V segment lost 5 bases, leaving 4 bases of the junction unmatched. The CDR3 covers 14 residues. Investigators excluded patients with uncontrolled infection, other autoimmune disease, pregnancy or lactation.

V is TRBV10-3 and J is TRBJ2-3; 7 bases map to TRBD2. The origin of this receptor is a woman between 18 and 29 years old with Graves' hyperthyroidism. Sample: blood. The CDR3 nucleotides are TGTGCCATCAGTTCTAGCGGCTCCACAGATACGCAGTATTTT. It yields the protein CAISSSGSTDTQYF.